This T cell receptor (beta chain) was found in a study of cytomegalovirus exposure and HLA in healthy donors. Amplification used 60 Vbeta primers and 13 Jbeta primers. This table comes from immunoSEQ multiplex PCR, and its TCRdb copy is limited to in-frame clones, with some not included. This sample has about 120,000 clones, with 80% found just once. Germline V gene sequence: CDR1 MNHNS, CDR2 SASEGT. The CDR3 totals 13 residues. The junction had 7 bases not matched to a gene; V was cut back by 10 bases and J by 2 bases. Whole-study findings and limits: In a later analysis, TCR beta V- and J-gene trimming showed a link to a missense DCLRE1C variant. The study carried out a later analysis of TCR beta sequences. It associated approximately 15,000 of them with specific HLA alleles at a false discovery rate of 0.05. In a later analysis, TCR association rates varied by HLA locus: DRB1 most, HLA-C fewest. The authors listed approximately 160 TCR beta chains as cytomegalovirus-associated.

On this clone: Its antigen is as yet unknown.

The chain combines TRBV6-1 with TRBJ2-5; 7 bases are shared with TRBD1. Source material: PBMCs. The origin of this receptor is a female donor in good health and CMV-seropositive. CDR3 nucleotides: TGTGCCACCGAGAGGACAGGACAAGAGACCCAGTACTTC. It is translated as CATERTGQETQYF.